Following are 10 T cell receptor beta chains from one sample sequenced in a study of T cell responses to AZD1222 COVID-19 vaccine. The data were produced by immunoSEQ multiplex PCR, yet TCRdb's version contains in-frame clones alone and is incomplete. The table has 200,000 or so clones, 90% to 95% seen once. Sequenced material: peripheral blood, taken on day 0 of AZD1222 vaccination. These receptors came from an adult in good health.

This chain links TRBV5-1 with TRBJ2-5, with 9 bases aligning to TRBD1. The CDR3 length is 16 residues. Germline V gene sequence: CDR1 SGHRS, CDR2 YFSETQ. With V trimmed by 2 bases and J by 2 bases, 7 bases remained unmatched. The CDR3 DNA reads TGCGCCAGCAGCTTCTTGACCGGGACAGGGCAAGAGACCCAGTACTTC. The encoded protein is CASSFLTGTGQETQYF.

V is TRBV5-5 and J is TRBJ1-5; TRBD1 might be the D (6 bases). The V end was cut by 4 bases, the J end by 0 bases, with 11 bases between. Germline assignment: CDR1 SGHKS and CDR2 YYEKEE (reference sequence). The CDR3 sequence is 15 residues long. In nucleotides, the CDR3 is TGTGCCAGCAGCCAGGACAGTTTTAGCAATCAGCCCCAGCATTTT. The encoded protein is CASSQDSFSNQPQHF.

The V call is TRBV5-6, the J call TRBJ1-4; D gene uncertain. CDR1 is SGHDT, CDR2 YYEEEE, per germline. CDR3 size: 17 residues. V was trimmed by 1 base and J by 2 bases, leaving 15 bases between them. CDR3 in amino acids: CASSLLRKFETNEKLFF. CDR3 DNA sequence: TGTGCCAGCAGCTTGTTGAGAAAATTCGAGACTAATGAAAAACTGTTTTTT.

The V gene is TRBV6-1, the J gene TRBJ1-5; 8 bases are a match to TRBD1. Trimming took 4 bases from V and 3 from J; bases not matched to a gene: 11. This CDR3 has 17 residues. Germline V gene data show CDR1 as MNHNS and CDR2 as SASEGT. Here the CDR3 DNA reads TGTGCCAGCAGTGTAGACAGGGGATGGTTTAACAATCAGCCCCAGCATTTT. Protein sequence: CASSVDRGWFNNQPQHF.

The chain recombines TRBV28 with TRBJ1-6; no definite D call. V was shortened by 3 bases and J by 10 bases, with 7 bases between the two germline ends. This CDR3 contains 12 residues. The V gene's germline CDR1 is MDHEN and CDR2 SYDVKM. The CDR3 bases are TGTGCCAGCAGTTTCGGCCACTCACCCCTCCACTTT. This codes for CASSFGHSPLHF.

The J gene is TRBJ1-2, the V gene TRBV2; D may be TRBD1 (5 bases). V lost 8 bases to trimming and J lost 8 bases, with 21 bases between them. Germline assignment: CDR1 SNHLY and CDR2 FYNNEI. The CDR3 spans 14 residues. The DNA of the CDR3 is TGTGCCAGCCGAACGCCGGGGGGGGATAGCGGCTACACCTTC. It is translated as CASRTPGGDSGYTF.

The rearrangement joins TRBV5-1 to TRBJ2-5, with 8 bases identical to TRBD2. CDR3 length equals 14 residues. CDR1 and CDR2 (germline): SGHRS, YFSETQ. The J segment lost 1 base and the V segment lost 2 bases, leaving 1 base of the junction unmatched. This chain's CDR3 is CASSLRGGQETQYF. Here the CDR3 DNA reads TGCGCCAGCAGCTTACGGGGGGGCCAAGAGACCCAGTACTTC.

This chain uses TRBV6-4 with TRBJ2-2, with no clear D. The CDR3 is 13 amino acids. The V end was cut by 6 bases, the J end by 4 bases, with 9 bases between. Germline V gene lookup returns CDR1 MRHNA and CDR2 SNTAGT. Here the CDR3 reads CASSRDITGELFF. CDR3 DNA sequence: TGTGCCAGCAGCAGAGATATCACCGGGGAGCTGTTTTTT.

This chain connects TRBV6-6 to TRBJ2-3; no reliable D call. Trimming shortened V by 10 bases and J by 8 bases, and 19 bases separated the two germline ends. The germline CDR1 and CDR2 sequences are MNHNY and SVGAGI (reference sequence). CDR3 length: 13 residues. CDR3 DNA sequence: TGTGCCATAGGACGGCCGACAAGAGGTACGCAGTATTTT. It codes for CAIGRPTRGTQYF.

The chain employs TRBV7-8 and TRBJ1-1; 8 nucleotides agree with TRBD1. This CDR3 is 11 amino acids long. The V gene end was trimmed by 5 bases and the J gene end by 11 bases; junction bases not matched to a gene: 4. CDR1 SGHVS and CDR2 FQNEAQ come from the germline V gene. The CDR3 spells CASSPDRVAFF. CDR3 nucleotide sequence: TGTGCCAGCAGCCCGGACAGGGTGGCTTTCTTT.